This record covers a single T cell receptor beta chain. V lost 5 bases and J lost 0; bases outside the gene matches: 4. This CDR3 comprises 15 residues. CDR1 is MNHNS, CDR2 SASEGT, per germline. The data stem from a study of long-term antiretroviral therapy in people with HIV. With survey level as its setting, the immunoSEQ assay was v3.0. Measured with immunoSEQ multiplex PCR; TCRdb has only the in-frame clones, and not every one. Altogether about 25,000 clones are present, around 85% being singletons, with the ten largest covering more than 15%. The TCR sequence derives from a man aged 50-59 years with HIV. Material: unsorted PBMCs, obtained 1.2 years after starting antiretroviral therapy. The V and J genes are TRBV6-1 and TRBJ2-7; TRBD2 aligns across 10 bases. As DNA, the CDR3 is TGTGCCAGCAGTAGCGGGGGGGCCCGCTCCTACGAGCAGTACTTC. Protein product: CASSSGGARSYEQYF.